This T cell receptor (beta chain) was observed in a study of blood T cell repertoires in COVID-19. Turning to the study itself: Samples of COVID-19 (acute and convalescent) were obtained from the United States, Italy and Spain.

Trimming cost V 4 bases and J 3 bases; bases outside gene matches: 19. Germline values: CDR1 LGHDT, CDR2 YNNKEL (reference sequence). The CDR3 is 19 residues long. Per the authors' pipeline: Amplified reference gene primers provided the basis for estimating nucleated cell counts. Method: immunoSEQ multiplex PCR; TCRdb's copy keeps in-frame clones and lacks some. V, J and clone size reflect that table, while D and trimming were determined from the DNA. This sample has about 220,000 clones, with 80% to 85% found just once. Sequenced: peripheral blood. The TCR comes from a woman under 40 who had recovered from COVID-19. This sequence joins TRBV3-1 (or the pseudogene TRBV3-2) and TRBJ2-5, with 8 bases identical to TRBD1. CDR3 amino acids: CASSPYVSTGASTKETQYF. DNA of the CDR3: TGTGCCAGCAGCCCCTACGTTTCGACAGGGGCGTCTACCAAAGAGACCCAGTACTTC.